The T cell receptor (beta chain) described here comes from a study of beta chain features in type 1 diabetes. The sequenced template was cDNA made from the entire isolated RNA. Profiled with immunoSEQ multiplex PCR; TCRdb holds only in-frame clones, not every one. The sample includes 680,000 or so clones, roughly a sixth of them seen just once. Germline-derived CDR1 and CDR2 are MNHEY and SMNVEV (reference sequence). The CDR3 loop spans 13 amino acids. Trimming shortened V by 1 base and J by 7 bases, and 10 bases separated the two germline ends. The chain combines TRBV27 with TRBJ1-2; the D is unclear. The sample comprised naive CD4+ T cells from blood. This receptor was identified in a man aged 18 to 35 in good health. The CDR3 DNA reads TGTGCCAGCAGTTTATACGGCGAACGTGGCTACACCTTC. Translated: CASSLYGERGYTF.